A selection of T cell receptor beta chains follows, all from one sample in a study of cytomegalovirus exposure and HLA in healthy donors. Clones were read by immunoSEQ multiplex PCR, and TCRdb kept only the in-frame ones, dropping some. The repertoire holds 200,000 or so clones, 84% seen once, with 0.2% to 0.3% in the top ten. What was sequenced was PBMCs. Receptors were obtained from a boy aged 10-17 years in good health and CMV-seronegative. Each CDR3 is given with its conserved first and last residue. The D gene is left open where the match is weak. Part of the rows lack a size; the others show once, few, many or a class for expanded clones.

15,-,-,TRBV7-8,CASSLAESSYNEQFF
15,-,-,TRBV11-2,CASSLGWGGPDEQYF
17,-,TRBD1,TRBV7-2,CASSPDSRGQPSNIQYF
13,-,-,TRBV13,CASSLLADYEQYF
11,-,-,TRBV20-1,CRAKGSLGGYF
16,-,TRBD1,TRBV28,CATHNRRQGGAYEQYF
12,-,TRBD1,TRBV30,CAWRFGQGQAFF
15,few,TRBD2,TRBV5-4,CASSGGGWGYNEQFF
17,-,TRBD2,TRBV7-2,CASSFPRGGRFTDTQYF
15,-,TRBD1,TRBV7-6,CASSSATGEGEKLFF
17,-,TRBD1,TRBV19,CASSETGGLAGANVLTF
18,-,TRBD1,TRBV5-1,CASSLGTGVRGTNEKLFF
16,-,TRBD1,TRBV7-9,CASSLLRDRVYNEQFF
16,-,-,TRBV11-3,CASSLGRVGSYNEQFF
15,few,-,TRBV9,CASSVPPERPTEAFF
16,once,-,TRBV2,CASSDPPTRSQETQYF
13,-,-,TRBV9,CASRGALTGELFF
16,-,TRBD1,TRBV27,CASSSTGTGDTGELFF
13,-,TRBD1,TRBV28,CASSSQGAYGYTF
16,-,-,TRBV6-6,CASSYRRQLGGYEQYF
14,-,TRBD1,TRBV5-1,CASSFGGTGREAFF
13,-,-,TRBV6-5,CASRAGLFTEAFF
16,-,-,TRBV6-5,CASSSTPTGYTDTQYF
15,-,TRBD1,TRBV9,CASSLTGTGVEKLFF
14,-,TRBD1,TRBV11-2,CASRRTGGGYEQYF
11,few,-,TRBV29-1,CSVWAGNTIYF
16,-,TRBD1,TRBV4-1,CASSQDGTGARYGYTF
19,-,TRBD2,TRBV5-1,CASSPIGVAGRGRQETQYF
15,-,TRBD1,TRBV2,CASAATGGTAGEQFF
15,-,-,TRBV19,CASSRASSRYNEQFF
15,once,-,TRBV30,CAWSVGRGLGETQYF
16,-,TRBD1,TRBV7-2,CASSSGSGQGASGYTF
15,-,-,TRBV7-6,CASSLGSSGWDTQYF
14,few,TRBD1,TRBV4-1,CASSLQGSNQPQHF
14,-,-,TRBV7-2,CASSFLHLTGELFF
15,-,-,TRBV27,CASRPARVTYNEQFF
15,-,-,TRBV28,CASSPTELRGYEQFF
15,-,TRBD2,TRBV9,CASSSIAGFTDTQYF